These 2 T cell receptor beta chains came from one sample sequenced in a study of blood T cell repertoires in COVID-19. The assay was immunoSEQ multiplex PCR, and TCRdb's table has in-frame clones only and misses some. Among 200,000 to 250,000 clones listed, approximately 80% were seen once. Sample: peripheral blood. The receptors stem from a woman between 50 and 59 years old with acute or convalescent COVID-19.

This clone was detected only a few times. This could be a read error, since a much larger clone is one nucleotide away. Different DNA sequences within this sample yield the same CDR3. CDR3 nucleotide sequence: TGTGCCAGCAGCCGGGACAGCTATGGCTACACCTTC. Translating it yields CASSRDSYGYTF. The chain has TRBV2 and TRBJ1-2, with TRBD1 identical over 7 bases. V lost 6 bases and J lost 4; bases outside the gene matches: 2. This CDR3 has 12 residues. CDR1 is SNHLY, CDR2 FYNNEI, per germline.

This clone was seen a few times. V and J are TRBV9 and TRBJ1-3; 7 bases line up with TRBD1. CDR1 is SGDLS and CDR2 is YYNGEE in the germline V gene. The CDR3 is made up of 16 amino acids. The junction had 9 bases not matched to a gene; V was cut back by 2 bases and J by 4 bases. CDR3: CASSVADRAPGNTIYF. CDR3 sequence (DNA): TGTGCCAGCAGCGTTGCCGACAGGGCTCCAGGAAACACCATATATTTT. The full variable domain, completed using reference TRBV9 and TRBJ1-3, is DSGVTQTPKHLITATGQRVTLRCSPRSGDLSVYWYQQSLDQGLQFLIQYYNGEERAKGNILERFSAQQFPDLHSELNLSSLELGDSALYFCASSVADRAPGNTIYFGEGSWLTVV.